This T cell receptor beta chain was sequenced during a study of cytomegalovirus exposure and HLA in healthy donors. About the study: A later analysis reported the 120 or so validation repertoires used the same platform as the approximately 650 first-cohort repertoires. Findings of the study overall: Across donors, most TCRs were seen rarely, yet some public ones were widespread.

This table comes from immunoSEQ multiplex PCR, and its TCRdb copy is limited to in-frame clones, with some not included. The data contain fewer than 85,000 clones, about 90% of them seen just once; the ten biggest clones take up 3% to 4%. CDR3 length: 15 residues. Germline loops: CDR1 LNHDA, CDR2 SQIVND (reference sequence). Losses at the gene ends were 8 bases for V and 4 bases for J; bases not matched to a gene: 11. In the case of this clone: Its antigen remains unknown.

The source is a woman aged 18-29 years in good health and CMV-seropositive. Sequencing input: PBMCs. The V and J genes are TRBV19 and TRBJ1-1, with TRBD1 matching 9 bases. DNA for the CDR3: TGTGCCAGTTATACCCCGGGACAGGGTCTCACTGAAGCTTTCTTT. Translated, it gives CASYTPGQGLTEAFF.